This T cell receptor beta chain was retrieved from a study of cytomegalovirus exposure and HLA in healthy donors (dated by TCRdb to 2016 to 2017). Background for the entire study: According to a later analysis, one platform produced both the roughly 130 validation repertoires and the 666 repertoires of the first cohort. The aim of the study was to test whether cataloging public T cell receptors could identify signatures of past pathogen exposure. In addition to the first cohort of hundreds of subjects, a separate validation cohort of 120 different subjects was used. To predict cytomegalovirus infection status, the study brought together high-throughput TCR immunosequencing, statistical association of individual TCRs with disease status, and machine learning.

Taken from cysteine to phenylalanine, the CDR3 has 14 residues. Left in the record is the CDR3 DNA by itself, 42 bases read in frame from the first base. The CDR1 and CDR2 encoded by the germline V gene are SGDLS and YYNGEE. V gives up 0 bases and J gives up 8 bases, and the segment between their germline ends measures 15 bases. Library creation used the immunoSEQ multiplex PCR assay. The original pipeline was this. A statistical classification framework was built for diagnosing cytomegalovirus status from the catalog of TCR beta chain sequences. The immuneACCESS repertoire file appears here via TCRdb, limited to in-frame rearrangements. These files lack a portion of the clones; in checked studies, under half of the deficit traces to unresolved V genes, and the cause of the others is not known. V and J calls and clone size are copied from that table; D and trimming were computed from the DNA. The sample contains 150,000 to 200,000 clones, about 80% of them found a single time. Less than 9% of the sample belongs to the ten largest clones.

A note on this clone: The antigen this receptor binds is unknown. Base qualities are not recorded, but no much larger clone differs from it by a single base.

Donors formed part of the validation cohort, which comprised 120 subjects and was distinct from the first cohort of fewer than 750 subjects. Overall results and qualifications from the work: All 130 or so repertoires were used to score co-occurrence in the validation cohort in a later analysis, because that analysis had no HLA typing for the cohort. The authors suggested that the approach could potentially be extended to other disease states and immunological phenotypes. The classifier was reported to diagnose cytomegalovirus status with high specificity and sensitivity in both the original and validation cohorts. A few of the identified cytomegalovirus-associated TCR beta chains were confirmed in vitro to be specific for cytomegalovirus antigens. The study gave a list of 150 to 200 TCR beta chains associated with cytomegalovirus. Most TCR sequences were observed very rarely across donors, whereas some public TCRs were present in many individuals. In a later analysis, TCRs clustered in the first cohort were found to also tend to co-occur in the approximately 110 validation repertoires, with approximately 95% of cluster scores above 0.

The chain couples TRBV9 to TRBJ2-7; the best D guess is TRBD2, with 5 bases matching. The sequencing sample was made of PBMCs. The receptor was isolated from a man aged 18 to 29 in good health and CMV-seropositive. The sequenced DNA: TGTGCCAGCAGCGTAGGGCCTAGTAGGGAGCAGCAGTACTTC. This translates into CASSVGPSREQQYF. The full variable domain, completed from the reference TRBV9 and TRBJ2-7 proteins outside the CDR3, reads DSGVTQTPKHLITATGQRVTLRCSPRSGDLSVYWYQQSLDQGLQFLIQYYNGEERAKGNILERFSAQQFPDLHSELNLSSLELGDSALYFCASSVGPSREQQYFGPGTRLTVT.